This is a list of T cell receptor beta chains from one sample in a study of OX40 agonist ivuxolimab in advanced cancers. Assay used: immunoSEQ multiplex PCR; TCRdb lists only in-frame clones, some missing. The sample shows about 15,000 clones, around 80% of them seen only once. The sequenced sample was CD4+ or CD8+ T cells sorted from blood, obtained in a trial of the OX40 agonist ivuxolimab. The receptor source for this set is an adult with an advanced solid tumor such as melanoma, head and neck, liver or kidney cancer. Both conserved end residues are part of each CDR3. Fields, in order: CDR3 DNA, CDR3 protein, clone size, V gene, D gene, J gene. D genes are given only for firm matches. Some rows have no size entry. The others give once, few or many, or a class for an expanded clone.

cdr3_nt: TGTGCCAGCAGGGGGCAGGGCTTCTCCTACGAGCAGTACTTC; cdr3_aa: CASRGQGFSYEQYF; clone_size: .; v_call: TRBV2; d_call: .; j_call: TRBJ2-7
cdr3_nt: TGTGCCACCAGCAGAGATCAGGGTATCCCTAGCACAGATACGCAGTATTTT; cdr3_aa: CATSRDQGIPSTDTQYF; clone_size: .; v_call: TRBV15; d_call: .; j_call: TRBJ2-3
cdr3_nt: TGCAGCGTTGAAGATGTTAACAGGGAAGCTTTCTTT; cdr3_aa: CSVEDVNREAFF; clone_size: .; v_call: TRBV29-1; d_call: .; j_call: TRBJ1-1
cdr3_nt: TGTGCCAGCAGTTACTCGGTGGACAGGGCCTACGAGCAGTACTTC; cdr3_aa: CASSYSVDRAYEQYF; clone_size: .; v_call: TRBV6-5; d_call: TRBD1; j_call: TRBJ2-7
cdr3_nt: TGCGCCAGCAGCCCTTCCTCGACAGCCTACAATGAGCAGTTCTTC; cdr3_aa: CASSPSSTAYNEQFF; clone_size: .; v_call: TRBV4-1; d_call: .; j_call: TRBJ2-1
cdr3_nt: TGTGCCAGCAGTCCCTCGACAGGACGCCCTTTCTATGGCTACACCTTC; cdr3_aa: CASSPSTGRPFYGYTF; clone_size: .; v_call: TRBV28; d_call: .; j_call: TRBJ1-2
cdr3_nt: TGTGCCAGCAGTTTAAGGTCGGGGGGCGCAGATACGCAGTATTTT; cdr3_aa: CASSLRSGGADTQYF; clone_size: .; v_call: TRBV6-5; d_call: .; j_call: TRBJ2-3
cdr3_nt: TGTGCCAGCAGTTTATCACAGGGGGCTGGAAACACCATATATTTT; cdr3_aa: CASSLSQGAGNTIYF; clone_size: .; v_call: TRBV28; d_call: TRBD1; j_call: TRBJ1-3
cdr3_nt: TGTGCCAGCAGTTCCCCACCGCTGGGATGGAATGAGCAGTTCTTC; cdr3_aa: CASSSPPLGWNEQFF; clone_size: .; v_call: TRBV6-5; d_call: .; j_call: TRBJ2-1
cdr3_nt: TGTGCCAGCAGTTTAAGGGTCGAGCAGTACTTC; cdr3_aa: CASSLRVEQYF; clone_size: .; v_call: TRBV28; d_call: .; j_call: TRBJ2-7
cdr3_nt: TGTGCCAGCAGCTTATCGGGCAGCTTGAACACTGAAGCTTTCTTT; cdr3_aa: CASSLSGSLNTEAFF; clone_size: few; v_call: TRBV7-3; d_call: .; j_call: TRBJ1-1
cdr3_nt: TGTGCCAGTAGTGCAGGCGGAGGGTTCGAGCAGTACTTC; cdr3_aa: CASSAGGGFEQYF; clone_size: many; v_call: TRBV19; d_call: .; j_call: TRBJ2-7
cdr3_nt: TGTGCCAGCAGCGGGGGAAACTATGGCTACACCTTC; cdr3_aa: CASSGGNYGYTF; clone_size: .; v_call: TRBV9; d_call: .; j_call: TRBJ1-2
cdr3_nt: TGTGCCAGCAGCCCAGAGGCGACGGCCTACGAGCAGTACTTC; cdr3_aa: CASSPEATAYEQYF; clone_size: few; v_call: TRBV11-1; d_call: .; j_call: TRBJ2-7
cdr3_nt: TGTGCCAGCAGCTTAGCTACAGGGCGCGATGAGCAGTTCTTC; cdr3_aa: CASSLATGRDEQFF; clone_size: .; v_call: TRBV7-6; d_call: .; j_call: TRBJ2-1
cdr3_nt: TGCGCCAGCAGCCAAGGGACAGGGTCGAACACTGAAGCTTTCTTT; cdr3_aa: CASSQGTGSNTEAFF; clone_size: .; v_call: TRBV4-3; d_call: TRBD1; j_call: TRBJ1-1
cdr3_nt: TGTGCCGGCGGTCCCGGCGTGAATACGCAGTATTTT; cdr3_aa: CAGGPGVNTQYF; clone_size: .; v_call: TRBV7-2; d_call: .; j_call: TRBJ2-3
cdr3_nt: TGTGCCAGCAGCTTAGGTGGGGTCTCAGCCAAAAACATTCAGTACTTC; cdr3_aa: CASSLGGVSAKNIQYF; clone_size: .; v_call: TRBV7-6; d_call: .; j_call: TRBJ2-4
cdr3_nt: TGTGCCAGGCCACCCTCCATGGGAAATCAGCCCCAGCATTTT; cdr3_aa: CARPPSMGNQPQHF; clone_size: once; v_call: TRBV6-5; d_call: .; j_call: TRBJ1-5
cdr3_nt: TGTGCCAGCAGCCAAGATATGGACAGCCTCTCCTACGGGCAGTACTTC; cdr3_aa: CASSQDMDSLSYGQYF; clone_size: .; v_call: TRBV14; d_call: .; j_call: TRBJ2-7
cdr3_nt: TGTGCCAGCAGCTTAGCGTCAGGTGAGCAGTTCTTC; cdr3_aa: CASSLASGEQFF; clone_size: .; v_call: TRBV7-8; d_call: .; j_call: TRBJ2-1
cdr3_nt: TGTGCCACCAGCAGTCCCTTGAGGGATACGCAGTATTTT; cdr3_aa: CATSSPLRDTQYF; clone_size: .; v_call: TRBV15; d_call: .; j_call: TRBJ2-3
cdr3_nt: TGTGCCAGCAGTAGGACTAGCGAGGGAGATACGCAGTATTTT; cdr3_aa: CASSRTSEGDTQYF; clone_size: .; v_call: TRBV6-4; d_call: TRBD2; j_call: TRBJ2-3
cdr3_nt: TGTGCCAGCAGTTTACCACCGGGACTAGGGAACTACGAGCAGTACTTC; cdr3_aa: CASSLPPGLGNYEQYF; clone_size: .; v_call: TRBV28; d_call: TRBD2; j_call: TRBJ2-7
cdr3_nt: TGTGCCAGCAGCGTAGGGCTGGGCGGGACCTACAATGAGCAGTTCTTC; cdr3_aa: CASSVGLGGTYNEQFF; clone_size: .; v_call: TRBV9; d_call: .; j_call: TRBJ2-1
cdr3_nt: TGTGCCAGCAGCCCCTTCCGGGGGGAAAAACTGTTTTTT; cdr3_aa: CASSPFRGEKLFF; clone_size: .; v_call: TRBV27; d_call: .; j_call: TRBJ1-4
cdr3_nt: TGCGCCAGCAGCTTCGGGGCACCGGGGCGAGATAATTCACCCCTCCACTTT; cdr3_aa: CASSFGAPGRDNSPLHF; clone_size: .; v_call: TRBV5-1; d_call: .; j_call: TRBJ1-6
cdr3_nt: TGCGCCAGCAGCCAAGACCACGTTAGCAATCAGCCCCAGCATTTT; cdr3_aa: CASSQDHVSNQPQHF; clone_size: few; v_call: TRBV4-1; d_call: .; j_call: TRBJ1-5
cdr3_nt: TGTGCCAGCAGTTACTCGAAAGGTCGAGGCCCCCTCCACTTT; cdr3_aa: CASSYSKGRGPLHF; clone_size: .; v_call: TRBV6-6; d_call: .; j_call: TRBJ1-6
cdr3_nt: TGTGCCAGCACCGGGACAGAGTCGGGGGAGCAGTACTTC; cdr3_aa: CASTGTESGEQYF; clone_size: .; v_call: TRBV28; d_call: TRBD1; j_call: TRBJ2-7
cdr3_nt: TGTGCCAGCAGCCGTCGTTCTCGCTTCTCTGGAAACACCATATATTTT; cdr3_aa: CASSRRSRFSGNTIYF; clone_size: .; v_call: TRBV28; d_call: .; j_call: TRBJ1-3
cdr3_nt: TGCGCCAGCAGCCAAGATCACCAGGGTATAGCGACGAGGCAGTACTTC; cdr3_aa: CASSQDHQGIATRQYF; clone_size: .; v_call: TRBV4-3; d_call: .; j_call: TRBJ2-7
cdr3_nt: TGTGCCAGCAGCTTAGTCTTCGGGACAGGGGGCTCCTACAATGAGCAGTTCTTC; cdr3_aa: CASSLVFGTGGSYNEQFF; clone_size: many; v_call: TRBV7-9; d_call: TRBD1; j_call: TRBJ2-1
cdr3_nt: TGTGCCAGCGGGGGGGACCTTAGCTCCTACAATGAGCAGTTCTTC; cdr3_aa: CASGGDLSSYNEQFF; clone_size: .; v_call: TRBV27; d_call: TRBD2; j_call: TRBJ2-1
cdr3_nt: TGTGCCAGCAGATCTTCGGCGGGAGGGTTTTACGAGCAGTACTTC; cdr3_aa: CASRSSAGGFYEQYF; clone_size: .; v_call: TRBV27; d_call: TRBD2; j_call: TRBJ2-7